The clone carrying this T cell receptor (beta chain) was observed at least ten times. Samples came from axillary lymph nodes draining the breast cancer. The entry originates in a study of breast tumors, draining lymph nodes, adjacent tissues. V trimming: 6 bases; J trimming: 5 bases; junction bases outside the gene matches: 2. The CDR3 loop spans 12 amino acids. Germline assignment: CDR1 SGHAT and CDR2 FQNNGV. TCRdb re-called the multiplex PCR reads through MiXCR, storing one row per CDR3 protein. The sample lists roughly 120,000 distinct CDR3 sequences, nearly 20% occurring once. The chain recombines TRBV11-2 with TRBJ2-7; TRBD1 agrees at 9 bases. The TCR comes from a female donor with breast cancer. Some clones in this sample may be carry-over from other donors' samples. The material sequenced was axillary lymph node tissue. The CDR3 DNA follows: TGTGCCAGCAGGGGGGACAGGGACGAGCAGTACTTC. Amino acid sequence: CASRGDRDEQYF.